A single sample gave rise to the 16 T cell receptor beta chains below, sequenced in a study of post-analysis software for immune sequencing data. These TCRs' antigens remain unknown. Researchers reported that TCR beta cDNA libraries carried unique molecular identifiers. TCRdb re-called the PCR reads through MiXCR, storing one row per CDR3 protein. The sample consists of fewer than 600,000 distinct CDR3 sequences, around 40% of them appearing once. Findings of the study overall: Compared with controls, patients had more of five TRBV segments, including TRBV5-6, TRBV5-1 and TRBV20-1.

The sample taken for sequencing was blood. The receptor set was obtained from a girl aged 10 to 17 with multiple sclerosis.

This clonotype was seen more than once but under ten times. CDR3 in amino acids: CASSTTSGRTDTQYF. The CDR3 DNA is TGTGCCAGCAGCACGACTAGCGGGAGGACAGATACGCAGTATTTT. The gene calls are TRBV7-2 and TRBJ2-3, with 13 nucleotides matching TRBD2. The ends lost 5 bases at V and 3 bases at J; junction bases unmatched: 2. The CDR3 has 15 residues. Germline V gene data show CDR1 as SGHTA and CDR2 as FQGNSA. The full variable domain, with the rest looked up from reference TRBV7-2 and TRBJ2-3, is GAGVSQSPSNKVTEKGKDVELRCDPISGHTALYWYRQSLGQGLEFLIYFQGNSAPDKSGLPSDRFSAERTGGSVSTLTIQRTQQEDSAVYLCASSTTSGRTDTQYFGPGTRLTVL.

This clonotype was counted ten times or more. J is TRBJ1-2 and V is TRBV4-1, with D possibly matching TRBD1 (6 bases). Trimming took 4 bases from V and 3 from J, leaving 15 bases between them. The CDR3 runs 15 residues. Germline assignment: CDR1 MGHRA and CDR2 YSYEKL. The CDR3 DNA is TGCGCCAGCAGCCCAGCCGGGCAGGGGCACTATGGCTACACCTTC. Translation: CASSPAGQGHYGYTF.

Only a few counts were recorded for this clonotype. This chain joins TRBV11-1 and TRBJ2-1; D is ambiguous. The germline V gene has CDR1 SGHAT and CDR2 FQDESV (reference sequence). V lost 3 bases and J 4 bases, leaving 10 bases between the germline ends. The length of the CDR3 is 14 residues. CDR3 nucleotides: TGTGCCAGCAGCTTTGCAAAGGGTTACAATGAGCAGTTCTTC. It translates to CASSFAKGYNEQFF.

The V gene is TRBV20-1, the J gene TRBJ2-3; 8 bases line up with TRBD2. Germline trimming cut 3 bases from V and 3 bases from J; bases unmatched to any gene: 5. The germline CDR1 and CDR2 sequences are DFQATT and SNEGSKA (reference sequence). The CDR3 has 14 residues. CDR3 bases: TGCAGTGCTAGGCTACTAGCGGCTACAGATACGCAGTATTTT. As protein: CSARLLAATDTQYF.

Concerning this clonotype: This may come from a read error, since a much larger clone is one base off. The V gene is TRBV29-1, the J gene TRBJ2-3; no clear D gene. The CDR3 is 12 residues long. Germline CDR1 and CDR2: SQVTM and ANQGSEA. The CDR3 DNA is TGCAGCGTCGGTCAGGACGCAGATGCGCAGTATTTT. Protein product: CSVGQDADAQYF.

V usage is TRBV28 and J usage is TRBJ2-3, with TRBD1 matching over 9 bases. Looked up from germline, CDR1 is MDHEN and CDR2 is SYDVKM. The CDR3 length is 16 residues. The V gene end was trimmed by 6 bases and the J gene end by 4 bases; junction bases not matched to a gene: 11. CDR3 amino acids: CASSFAGTGTPDTQYF. The DNA for the CDR3 is TGTGCCAGCAGCTTCGCCGGGACAGGGACCCCAGATACGCAGTATTTT.

This clonotype was recorded a few times. V is TRBV3-1 and J is TRBJ2-1, with a possible D match to TRBD1 (5 bases). Germline V lookup: CDR1 LGHDT, CDR2 YNNKEL (reference sequence). The CDR3 loop spans 14 amino acids. The V end lost 0 bases, the J end lost 7 bases, and 10 bases lay between the germline ends. CDR3 DNA: TGTGCCAGCAGCCAAGATCCATCAGGGAATGAGCAGTTCTTC. This codes for CASSQDPSGNEQFF.

The chain employs TRBV7-9 and TRBJ2-1, with TRBD2 matching 10 bases. The V and J ends lost 2 bases and 3 bases, in that order; junction bases with no gene match: 4. CDR3 length: 16 amino acids. The V gene's germline CDR1 is SEHNR and CDR2 FQNEAQ (reference sequence). CDR3 DNA: TGTGCCAGCAGCTTATACCGGACTAGCGGCTACAATGAGCAGTTCTTC. Translation gives CASSLYRTSGYNEQFF.

The V gene is TRBV3-1, the J gene TRBJ2-1; TRBD2 aligns across 15 bases. Germline V gene lookup returns CDR1 LGHDT and CDR2 YNNKEL (reference sequence). With V trimmed by 2 bases and J by 6 bases, 5 bases remained unmatched. CDR3 length equals 17 residues. This CDR3 reads CASSQTRGLAGGNEQFF. CDR3 sequence (DNA): TGTGCCAGCAGCCAAACCCGGGGACTAGCGGGAGGCAATGAGCAGTTCTTC.

The genes are TRBV12-3 or TRBV12-4 and TRBJ2-3, with 7 nucleotides matching TRBD2. Trimming removed 6 bases from V and 7 bases from J; junction bases left unmatched: 13. The CDR3 sequence is 15 residues long. The CDR3 spells CASSQGWSGTNTQYF. The CDR3 nucleotides read TGTGCCAGCAGCCAAGGTTGGTCAGGGACTAATACGCAGTATTTT.

The J gene is TRBJ2-1, the V gene TRBV27; a possible D gene is TRBD2 (5 bases). Trimming shortened V by 6 bases and J by 6 bases, and 15 bases separated the two germline ends. The CDR3 is made up of 14 amino acids. CDR1 and CDR2 from the germline V gene are MNHEY and SMNVEV (reference sequence). The CDR3 here is CASRFGGSGNEQFF. The CDR3 bases are TGTGCCAGCAGGTTCGGTGGGAGCGGCAATGAGCAGTTCTTC.

In this sample, this clonotype turned up a few times. The chain recombines TRBV15 with TRBJ2-1; 8 bases are a match to TRBD2. Germline trimming cut 5 bases from V and 1 base from J; bases unmatched to any gene: 4. CDR3 length: 15 residues. CDR1 and CDR2 from the germline V gene are LNHNV and YYDKDF (reference sequence). CDR3 bases: TGTGCCACCAGCTCACTAGCGGAATCCTACAATGAGCAGTTCTTC. It translates to CATSSLAESYNEQFF.

This clonotype is a singleton in its sample. An end of the junction does not agree with germline; a read error may underlie this. The chain carries TRBV27 and TRBJ1-2; 7 nucleotides agree with TRBD1. The length of the CDR3 is 15 residues. Germline V gene sequence: CDR1 MNHEY, CDR2 SMNVEV (reference sequence). As DNA, the CDR3 is TGTGTCAGCAGTTTTCGGACAGGACCTAACTATGGCTACACCTTC. Translation gives CVSSFRTGPNYGYTF.

The rearrangement joins TRBV27 to TRBJ1-6; no clear D. Germline CDR1 reads MNHEY; CDR2 reads SMNVEV (reference sequence). The V end lost 3 bases, the J end lost 8 bases, and 5 bases lay between the germline ends. The CDR3 is 12 amino acids. As DNA, the CDR3 is TGTGCCAGCAGTTTTAGGGATTCACCCCTCCACTTT. Translating gives CASSFRDSPLHF.

This chain joins TRBV6-5 and TRBJ2-1; 9 positions agree with TRBD2. The germline V gene has CDR1 MNHEY and CDR2 SVGAGI. J lost 6 bases, V lost 2 bases, and 5 bases had no gene match. This CDR3 region has 15 residues. The CDR3 coding sequence is TGTGCCAGCAGTTACGGGCTAGCGGGGAGCAATGAGCAGTTCTTC. This sequence encodes CASSYGLAGSNEQFF.

The V gene is TRBV7-2, the J gene TRBJ2-3, with D possibly TRBD1 on 5 matching bases. V was pared by 5 bases and J by 7 bases, with 16 bases between. CDR3 length: 14 residues. Per the germline V gene, CDR1 is SGHTA and CDR2 is FQGNSA. The CDR3 loop is CASSPRGSVNTQYF. CDR3 DNA: TGTGCCAGCAGCCCAAGGGGCAGCGTAAATACGCAGTATTTT.